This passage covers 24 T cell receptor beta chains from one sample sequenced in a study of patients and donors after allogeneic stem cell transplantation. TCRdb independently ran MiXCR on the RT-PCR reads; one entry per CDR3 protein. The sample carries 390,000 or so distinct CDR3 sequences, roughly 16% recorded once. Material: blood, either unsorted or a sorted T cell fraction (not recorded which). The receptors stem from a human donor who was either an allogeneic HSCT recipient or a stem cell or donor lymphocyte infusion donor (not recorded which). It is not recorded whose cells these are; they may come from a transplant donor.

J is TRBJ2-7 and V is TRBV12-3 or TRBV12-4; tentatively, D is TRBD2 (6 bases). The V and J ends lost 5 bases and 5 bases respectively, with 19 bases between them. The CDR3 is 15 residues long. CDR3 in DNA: TGTGCCAGCAGTGCCGGCCCCTGGGGGGTCGACGAGCAGTACTTC. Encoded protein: CASSAGPWGVDEQYF.

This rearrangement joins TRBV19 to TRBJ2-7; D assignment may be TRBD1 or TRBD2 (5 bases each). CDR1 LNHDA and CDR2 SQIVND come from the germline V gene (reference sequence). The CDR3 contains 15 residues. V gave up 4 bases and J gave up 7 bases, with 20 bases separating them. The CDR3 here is CASSTSGQGEGEQYF. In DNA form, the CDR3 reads TGTGCCAGTAGTACTTCGGGGCAGGGAGAAGGAGAGCAGTACTTC.

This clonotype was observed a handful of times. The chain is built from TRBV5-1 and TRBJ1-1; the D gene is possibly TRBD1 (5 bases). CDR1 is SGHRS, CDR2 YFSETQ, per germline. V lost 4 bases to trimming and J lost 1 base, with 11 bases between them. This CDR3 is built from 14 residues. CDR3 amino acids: CASSPGDGNTEAFF. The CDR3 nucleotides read TGCGCCAGCAGCCCGGGGGACGGGAACACTGAAGCTTTCTTT.

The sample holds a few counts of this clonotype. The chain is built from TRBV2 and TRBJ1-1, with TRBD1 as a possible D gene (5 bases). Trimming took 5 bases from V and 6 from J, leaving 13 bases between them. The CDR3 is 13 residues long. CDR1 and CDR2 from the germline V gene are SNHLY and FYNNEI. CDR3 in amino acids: CASSRGLDAEAFF. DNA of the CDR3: TGTGCCAGCAGTCGGGGCCTCGACGCTGAAGCTTTCTTT.

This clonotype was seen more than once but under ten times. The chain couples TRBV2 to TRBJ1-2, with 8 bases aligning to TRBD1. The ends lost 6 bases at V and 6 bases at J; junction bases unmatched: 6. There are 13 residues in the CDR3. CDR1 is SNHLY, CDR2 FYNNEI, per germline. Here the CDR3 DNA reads TGTGCCAGCAGCGGAAGACAGGGGCATGGCTACACCTTC. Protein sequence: CASSGRQGHGYTF. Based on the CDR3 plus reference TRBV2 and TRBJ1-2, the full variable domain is EPEVTQTPSHQVTQMGQEVILRCVPISNHLYFYWYRQILGQKVEFLVSFYNNEISEKSEIFDDQFSVERPDGSNFTLKIRSTKLEDSAMYFCASSGRQGHGYTFGSGTRLTVV.

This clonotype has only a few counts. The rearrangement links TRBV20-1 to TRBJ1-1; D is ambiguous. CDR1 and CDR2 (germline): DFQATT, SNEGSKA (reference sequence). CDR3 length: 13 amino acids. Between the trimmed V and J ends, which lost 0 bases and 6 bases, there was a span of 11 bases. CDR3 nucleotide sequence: TGCAGTGCTAGAGAGGACGGAGGTTCTGAAGCTTTCTTT. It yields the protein CSAREDGGSEAFF.

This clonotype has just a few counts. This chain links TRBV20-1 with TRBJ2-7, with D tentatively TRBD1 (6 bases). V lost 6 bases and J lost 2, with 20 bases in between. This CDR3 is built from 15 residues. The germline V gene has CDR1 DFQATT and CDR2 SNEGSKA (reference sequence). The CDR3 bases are TGCAGTGCCAATCCCGGGACACATGCTCCCTACGAGCAGTACTTC. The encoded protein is CSANPGTHAPYEQYF.

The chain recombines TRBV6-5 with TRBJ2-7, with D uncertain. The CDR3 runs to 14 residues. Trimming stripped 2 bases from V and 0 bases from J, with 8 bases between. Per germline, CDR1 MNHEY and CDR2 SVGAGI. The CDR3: CASSYVSSSYEQYF. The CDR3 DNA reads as TGTGCCAGCAGTTACGTATCGAGCTCCTACGAGCAGTACTTC.

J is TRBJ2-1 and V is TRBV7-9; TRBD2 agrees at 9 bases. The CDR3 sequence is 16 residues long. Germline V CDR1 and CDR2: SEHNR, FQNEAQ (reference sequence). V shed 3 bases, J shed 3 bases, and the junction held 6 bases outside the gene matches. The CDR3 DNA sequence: TGTGCCAGCAGCTTGTTAGCGGGGGCCTACTACAATGAGCAGTTCTTC. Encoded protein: CASSLLAGAYYNEQFF.

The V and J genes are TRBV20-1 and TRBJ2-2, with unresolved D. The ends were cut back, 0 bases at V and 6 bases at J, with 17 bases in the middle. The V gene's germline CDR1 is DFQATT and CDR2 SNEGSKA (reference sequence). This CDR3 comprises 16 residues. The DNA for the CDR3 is TGCAGTGCTAGAGATGGTGGATCCCTTGGAGCCGGGGAGCTGTTTTTT. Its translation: CSARDGGSLGAGELFF.

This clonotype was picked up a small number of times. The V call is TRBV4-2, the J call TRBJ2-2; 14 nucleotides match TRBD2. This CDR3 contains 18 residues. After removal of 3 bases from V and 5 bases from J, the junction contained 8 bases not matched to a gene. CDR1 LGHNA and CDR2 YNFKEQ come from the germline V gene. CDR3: CASSQRTSGGPGTGELFF. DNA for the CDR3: TGTGCCAGCAGCCAGCGGACTAGCGGGGGGCCAGGTACCGGGGAGCTGTTTTTT.

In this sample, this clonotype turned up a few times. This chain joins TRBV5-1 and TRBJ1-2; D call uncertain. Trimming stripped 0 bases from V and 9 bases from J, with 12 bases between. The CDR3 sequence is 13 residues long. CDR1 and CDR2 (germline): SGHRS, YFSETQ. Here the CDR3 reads CASSLVPDFSYTF. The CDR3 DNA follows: TGCGCCAGCAGCTTGGTCCCGGACTTCAGCTACACCTTC.

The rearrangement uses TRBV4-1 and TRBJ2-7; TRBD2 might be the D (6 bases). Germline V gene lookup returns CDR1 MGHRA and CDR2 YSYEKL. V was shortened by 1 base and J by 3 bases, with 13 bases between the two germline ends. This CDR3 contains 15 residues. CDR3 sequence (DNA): TGCGCCAGCAGCCAAGTTTTGGAGGGCCTCTACGAGCAGTACTTC. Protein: CASSQVLEGLYEQYF.

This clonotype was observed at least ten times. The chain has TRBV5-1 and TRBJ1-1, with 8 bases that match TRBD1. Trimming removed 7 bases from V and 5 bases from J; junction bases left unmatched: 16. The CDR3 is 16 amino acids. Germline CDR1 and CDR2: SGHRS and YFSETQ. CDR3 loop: CASSSGQGGLETEAFF. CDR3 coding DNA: TGCGCCAGCTCCTCTGGACAGGGCGGACTTGAGACTGAAGCTTTCTTT.

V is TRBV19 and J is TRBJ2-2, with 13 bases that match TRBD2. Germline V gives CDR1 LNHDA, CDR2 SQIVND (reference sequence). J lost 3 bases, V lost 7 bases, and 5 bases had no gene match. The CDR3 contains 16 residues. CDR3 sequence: CASNTLAGGDTGELFF. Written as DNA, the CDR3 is TGTGCCAGTAATACACTAGCGGGAGGGGACACCGGGGAGCTGTTTTTT.

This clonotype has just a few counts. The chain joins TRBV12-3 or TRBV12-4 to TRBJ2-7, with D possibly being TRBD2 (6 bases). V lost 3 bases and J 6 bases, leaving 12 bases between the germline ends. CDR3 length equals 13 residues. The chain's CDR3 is CASSFGGIVEQYF. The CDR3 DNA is TGTGCCAGCAGTTTTGGCGGGATTGTCGAGCAGTACTTC.

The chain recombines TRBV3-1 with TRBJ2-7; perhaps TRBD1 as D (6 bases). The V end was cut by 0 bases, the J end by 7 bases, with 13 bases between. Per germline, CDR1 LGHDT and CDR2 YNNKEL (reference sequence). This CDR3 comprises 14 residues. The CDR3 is CASSQDWAGEEQYF. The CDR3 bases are TGTGCCAGCAGCCAAGATTGGGCAGGGGAAGAGCAGTACTTC.

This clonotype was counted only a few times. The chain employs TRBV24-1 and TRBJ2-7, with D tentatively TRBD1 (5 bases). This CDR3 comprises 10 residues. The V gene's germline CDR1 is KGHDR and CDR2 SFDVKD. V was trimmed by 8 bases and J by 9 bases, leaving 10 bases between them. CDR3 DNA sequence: TGTGCCACCACAGGGTTGATGCAGTACTTC. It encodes CATTGLMQYF.

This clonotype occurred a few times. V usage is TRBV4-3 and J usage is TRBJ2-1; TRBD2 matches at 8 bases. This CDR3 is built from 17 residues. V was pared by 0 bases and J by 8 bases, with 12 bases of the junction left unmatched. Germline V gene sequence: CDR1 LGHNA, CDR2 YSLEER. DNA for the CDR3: TGCGCCAGCAGCCAAGAAATATGGTTCGGGGGGGCCTATGAGCAGTTCTTC. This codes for CASSQEIWFGGAYEQFF.

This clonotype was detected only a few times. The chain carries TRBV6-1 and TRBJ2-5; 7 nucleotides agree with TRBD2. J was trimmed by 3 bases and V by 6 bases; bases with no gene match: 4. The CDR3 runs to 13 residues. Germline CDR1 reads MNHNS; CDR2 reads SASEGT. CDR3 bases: TGTGCCAGCAGACTAGCGAAAAAAGAGACCCAGTACTTC. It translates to CASRLAKKETQYF.

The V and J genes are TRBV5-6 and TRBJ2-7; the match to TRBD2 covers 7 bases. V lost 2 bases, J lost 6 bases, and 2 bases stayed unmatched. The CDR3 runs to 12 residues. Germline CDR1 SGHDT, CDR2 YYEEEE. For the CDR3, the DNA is TGTGCCAGCAGCTTTTGGGGGGGCGAGCAGTACTTC. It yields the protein CASSFWGGEQYF.

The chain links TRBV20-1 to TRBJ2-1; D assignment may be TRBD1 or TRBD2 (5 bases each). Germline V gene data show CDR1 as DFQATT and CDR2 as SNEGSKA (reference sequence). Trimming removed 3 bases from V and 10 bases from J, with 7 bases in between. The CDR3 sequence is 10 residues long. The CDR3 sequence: CSARGEEQFF. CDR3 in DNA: TGCAGTGCTAGGGGGGAAGAGCAGTTCTTC.

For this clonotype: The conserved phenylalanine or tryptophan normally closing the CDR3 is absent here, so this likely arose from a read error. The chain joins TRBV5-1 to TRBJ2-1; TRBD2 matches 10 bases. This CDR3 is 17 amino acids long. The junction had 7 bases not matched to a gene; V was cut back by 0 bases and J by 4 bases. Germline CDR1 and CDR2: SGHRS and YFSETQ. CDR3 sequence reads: CASSLDKLAGKYNEQFS. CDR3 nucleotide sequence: TGCGCCAGCAGCTTGGATAAACTAGCGGGAAAGTACAATGAGCAGTTCTCC.

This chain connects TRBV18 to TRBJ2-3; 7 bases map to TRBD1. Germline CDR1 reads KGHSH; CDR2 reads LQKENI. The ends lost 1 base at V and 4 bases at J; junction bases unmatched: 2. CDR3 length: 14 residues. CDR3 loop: CASSPQGQSDTQYF. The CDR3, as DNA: TGTGCCAGCTCACCACAGGGACAGTCAGATACGCAGTATTTT. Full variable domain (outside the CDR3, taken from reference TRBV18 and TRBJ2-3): NAGVMQNPRHLVRRRGQEARLRCSPMKGHSHVYWYRQLPEEGLKFMVYLQKENIIDESGMPKERFSAEFPKEGPSILRIQQVVRGDSAAYFCASSPQGQSDTQYFGPGTRLTVL.